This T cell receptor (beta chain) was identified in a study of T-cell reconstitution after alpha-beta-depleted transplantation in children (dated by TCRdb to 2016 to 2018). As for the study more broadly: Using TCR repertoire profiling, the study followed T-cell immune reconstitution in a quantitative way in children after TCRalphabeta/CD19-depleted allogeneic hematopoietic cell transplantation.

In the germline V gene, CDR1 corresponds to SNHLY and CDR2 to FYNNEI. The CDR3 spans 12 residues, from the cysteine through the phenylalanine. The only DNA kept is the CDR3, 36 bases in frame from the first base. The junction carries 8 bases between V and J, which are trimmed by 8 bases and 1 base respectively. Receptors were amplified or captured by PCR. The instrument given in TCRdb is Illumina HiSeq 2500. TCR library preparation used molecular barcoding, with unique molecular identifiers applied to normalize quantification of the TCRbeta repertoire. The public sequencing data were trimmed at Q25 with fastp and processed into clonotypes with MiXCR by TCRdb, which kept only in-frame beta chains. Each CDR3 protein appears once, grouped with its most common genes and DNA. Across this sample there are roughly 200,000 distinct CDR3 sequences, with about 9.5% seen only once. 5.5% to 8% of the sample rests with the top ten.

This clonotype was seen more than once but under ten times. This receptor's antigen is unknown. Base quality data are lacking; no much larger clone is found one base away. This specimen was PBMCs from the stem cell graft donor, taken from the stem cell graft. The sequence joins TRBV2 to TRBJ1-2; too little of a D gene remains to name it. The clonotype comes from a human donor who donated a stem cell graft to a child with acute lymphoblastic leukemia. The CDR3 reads CASHGDNYGYTF. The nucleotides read TGTGCCAGCCACGGGGATAACTATGGCTACACCTTC.